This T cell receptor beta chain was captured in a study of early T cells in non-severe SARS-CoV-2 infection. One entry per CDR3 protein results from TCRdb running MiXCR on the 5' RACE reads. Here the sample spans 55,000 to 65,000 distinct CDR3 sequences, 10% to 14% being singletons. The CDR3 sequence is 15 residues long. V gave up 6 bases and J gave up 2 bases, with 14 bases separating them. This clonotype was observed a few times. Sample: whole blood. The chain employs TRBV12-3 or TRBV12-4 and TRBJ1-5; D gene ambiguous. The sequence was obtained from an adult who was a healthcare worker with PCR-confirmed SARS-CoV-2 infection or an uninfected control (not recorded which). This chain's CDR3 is CASSERQLGNQPQHF. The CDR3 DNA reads TGTGCCAGCAGCGAAAGACAACTGGGCAATCAGCCCCAGCATTTT.